Below, one T cell receptor beta chain is given with its context. Its specific antigen is unknown. Qualities for individual bases were not recorded, and no much larger clone is one base off. The sample has other DNA sequences that encode this CDR3 too. V is shortened by 1 base, J by 0 bases, and the region joining them spans 11 bases. Measured from the cysteine to the phenylalanine, the CDR3 is 16 residues long. Here the CDR3 DNA is all that survives: 48 bases in frame from base 1. CDR1 is given as SGDLS and CDR2 as YYNGEE, both from the germline V gene. Healthy HIV-negative adults with no recently reported acute infections or vaccinations were included as donors. Only Caucasian adults living in Nashville, Tennessee, USA were represented among the donors. Magnetic negative selection was used to enrich CD4+ T cells, after which naive cells were positively selected on CD45RA and the negative fraction became the memory subset. After blood collection by leukapheresis, PBMCs were isolated using Ficoll-Histopaque density gradient centrifugation and then cryopreserved in the vapor phase of liquid nitrogen. Analytical flow cytometry was used to check the purity and quantity of each magnetically sorted T cell population. Each sorted fraction had its genomic DNA isolated and then quantified by UV absorbance on a Nanodrop 2000c.

Using the deep immunoSEQ assay, TCR CDR3 regions were amplified from genomic DNA by multiplex PCR. For each cell subset, the extracted genomic DNA was distributed evenly across all wells of several immunoSEQ 96-well plates, and each plate served as one replicate. Each replicate PCR for sorted subsets received 200 ng genomic DNA, equal to roughly 29,000 T cell genomes. Purified libraries were quantified with a Qubit 3.0 fluorometer, sized on a Bioanalyzer 2100, and re-quantified with the KAPA Library Quantification kit. A separate single-read 150-cycle Illumina NextSeq 550 flow cell was used to sequence each immunoSEQ 96-well plate. The authors' pipeline ran thus. Because only junctional sequences without quality scores were contained in the immunoSEQ output, filtering matching that applied to full-length reads could not be performed. Sequences were annotated with PyIR, a Python wrapper for IgBLAST v1.9, and V/J genes and CDR3 were assigned using IMGT germline references. Reads were removed for weak V/J assignments (E-value above 1e-6), missing CDR3, stop codons, out-of-frame junctions, or ambiguous translated residues. V3J clonotypes were defined as sequences sharing the same inferred V gene, J gene, and CDR3 amino acid sequence. The percentage overlap between two repertoires was calculated by dividing the number of shared unique clonotypes by the size of the smaller repertoire. Three approaches were used to assess repertoire richness: RTK rarefaction, the Chao1 estimator, and Recon v2.1 estimates of unobserved clonotypes. Generation probabilities for all TCRbeta clonotypes obtained by the gDNA method from several donors were computed using OLGA. The immuneACCESS repertoire file appears here via TCRdb, limited to in-frame rearrangements. These files lack a portion of the clones; in checked studies, under half of the deficit traces to unresolved V genes, and the cause of the others is not known. D and trimming were read from the DNA, whereas the V and J calls and clone size are those reported in that table. The sample table lists hundreds of thousands of clones, about 74% of them with a count of one. More than 1.5% of the sample rests with the top ten.

The sample comes from a study of shared clonotypes between healthy human individuals (dated by TCRdb to the early 2020s). Looking at the study overall: The cohort comprised a couple of women and three men aged 18 to 49 years. Each donor's leukapheresis produced roughly between roughly 0.85 and 9.5 billion PBMCs. For each donor, three plates each were used for CD4 naive and CD4 memory, two plates were used for CD8 naive, and one plate was used for CD8 memory. To increase sequencing depth and limit assay-specific biases, different laboratories used diverse techniques to prepare libraries and sequence TCR repertoires. Blood TCR repertoires of a handful of healthy adults were deeply sequenced to estimate repertoire size and the extent of clonotype sharing between individuals.

Findings and caveats that apply to the study as a whole: Based on pairwise subsampling, the degree of clonotype sharing among donors was expected to be affected by sequencing depth. Sampling was limited to blood, and TCR repertoires in tissue likely differ from TCR repertoires in blood. Compared with non-shared clonotypes, the clonotypes found in all four sorted-subset donors had higher generation probabilities. Because the study included only a small number of donors, the genetic and exposure-history diversity represented was limited. Rarefaction of sorted-subset datasets indicated incomplete sequencing despite the large sequencing depth. Naive subsets generally had larger estimated clonotype richness than memory subsets. When a few donors were compared, the shared fraction of clonotypes was 5% to 6.5% for naive CD4, around 4% for naive CD8, roughly 2.5% for memory CD4, and roughly 0.43% for memory CD8.

The specimen sequenced was memory CD4+ T cells sorted from blood. The sample's cell subset or site label, in plain terms: CD45RA-negative fraction. The TCR originated in a woman aged 25-40 years in good health. The chain links TRBV9 with TRBJ2-1; TRBD1 could be the D gene, as 6 bases match. The DNA reads as follows: TGTGCCAGCAGCGTATCTCAGGGGAGCTCCTACAATGAGCAGTTCTTC. Translated, this is CASSVSQGSSYNEQFF.